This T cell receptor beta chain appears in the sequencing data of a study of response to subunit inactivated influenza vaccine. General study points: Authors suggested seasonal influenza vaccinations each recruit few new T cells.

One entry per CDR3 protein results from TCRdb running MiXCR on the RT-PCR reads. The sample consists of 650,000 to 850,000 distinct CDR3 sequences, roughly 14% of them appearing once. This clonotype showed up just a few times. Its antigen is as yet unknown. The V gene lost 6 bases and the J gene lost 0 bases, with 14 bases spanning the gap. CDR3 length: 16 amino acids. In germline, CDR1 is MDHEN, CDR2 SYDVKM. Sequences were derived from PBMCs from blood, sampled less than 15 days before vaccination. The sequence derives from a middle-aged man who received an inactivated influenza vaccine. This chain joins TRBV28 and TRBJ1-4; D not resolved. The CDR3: CASSSGVSTTNEKLFF. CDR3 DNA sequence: TGTGCCAGCAGCTCCGGGGTGTCTACAACTAATGAAAAACTGTTTTTT. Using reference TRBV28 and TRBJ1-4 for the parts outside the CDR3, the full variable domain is DVKVTQSSRYLVKRTGEKVFLECVQDMDHENMFWYRQDPGLGLRLIYFSYDVKMKEKGDIPEGYSVSREKKERFSLILESASTNQTSMYLCASSSGVSTTNEKLFFGSGTQLSVL.